The next 14 T cell receptor beta chains were all read from a single sample in a study of blood T cell repertoires in COVID-19. Clones were sequenced by immunoSEQ multiplex PCR, and TCRdb holds only the in-frame ones, with some missing. Of approximately 230,000 clones in the sample, roughly four fifths are singletons; the top ten hold roughly 10%. The sequenced sample was peripheral blood. These receptors all stem from a man older than 75 with acute or convalescent COVID-19.

This chain uses TRBV11-2 with TRBJ1-5, with 10 bases aligning to TRBD1. The CDR3 has 14 residues. Trimming took 5 bases from V and 5 from J; bases not matched to a gene: 3. The germline V gene has CDR1 SGHAT and CDR2 FQNNGV. CDR3 nucleotides: TGTGCCAGCAGCGACGGACAGGGGGATCAGCCCCAGCATTTT. Translation gives CASSDGQGDQPQHF.

This rearrangement joins TRBV10-1 to TRBJ2-1; 12 positions match TRBD2. The CDR3 is made up of 15 amino acids. Germline values: CDR1 WNHNN, CDR2 SYGVQD (reference sequence). Losses at the gene ends were 4 bases for V and 6 bases for J; bases not matched to a gene: 4. The CDR3 protein is CASSALTSGGNEQFF. DNA for the CDR3: TGCGCCAGCAGTGCCTTGACTAGCGGGGGCAATGAGCAGTTCTTC.

In its sample, this clone was seen once. V gene TRBV6-5 combines with J gene TRBJ2-7; TRBD2 is a possible D gene (5 bases). V shed 8 bases and J shed 4 bases, with 21 bases lying between them. CDR1 and CDR2 (germline): MNHEY, SVGAGI. The CDR3 is 15 residues long. The DNA for the CDR3 is TGTGCCAGCCTGAGCGGACCAAGGGCTAAATACGAGCAGTACTTC. Translation: CASLSGPRAKYEQYF.

The chain uses TRBV4-1 and TRBJ2-1; 10 bases are a match to TRBD2. The germline CDR1 and CDR2 sequences are MGHRA and YSYEKL. The V gene end was trimmed by 8 bases and the J gene end by 2 bases; junction bases not matched to a gene: 6. The CDR3 contains 15 residues. This CDR3 reads CASGRTSGPYNEQFF. CDR3 coding DNA: TGCGCCAGCGGACGGACTAGCGGACCCTACAATGAGCAGTTCTTC.

In its sample, this clone was seen once. The J gene is TRBJ1-1, the V gene TRBV3-1 (or the pseudogene TRBV3-2), with D tentatively TRBD1 (6 bases). The germline V and J ends were trimmed by 0 bases and 8 bases, with 7 bases remaining between them. The germline V gene encodes CDR1 LGHDT and CDR2 YNNKEL (reference sequence). The CDR3 sequence is 12 residues long. DNA of the CDR3: TGTGCCAGCAGCCAAGAGAGGGGGGAAGCTTTCTTT. Protein product: CASSQERGEAFF.

V is TRBV10-3 and J is TRBJ2-7, with a tentative D call TRBD1 (5 bases). This CDR3 spans 13 amino acids. The V gene lost 5 bases and the J gene lost 2 bases, with 10 bases spanning the gap. Germline V lookup: CDR1 ENHRY, CDR2 SYGVKD. CDR3 coding DNA: TGTGCCATCAGTTCGCAGGGCCCCTACGAGCAGTACTTC. Translating it yields CAISSQGPYEQYF.

The gene calls are TRBV28 and TRBJ2-7; D gene ambiguous. The V gene's germline CDR1 is MDHEN and CDR2 SYDVKM. The V end was cut by 6 bases, the J end by 6 bases, with 12 bases between. This CDR3 is built from 12 residues. Here the CDR3 DNA reads TGTGCCAGCAGATCAGGAACCTGCGAGCAGTACTTC. It specifies CASRSGTCEQYF.

The chain links TRBV9 to TRBJ2-3, with D tentatively TRBD1 (6 bases). CDR3 length: 17 residues. The germline V gene encodes CDR1 SGDLS and CDR2 YYNGEE. Trimming took off 0 bases at V and 3 bases at J, with 17 bases between the two ends. For the CDR3, the DNA is TGTGCCAGCAGCGTAGGCCCCCGCAGGGGCCGGACAGATACGCAGTATTTT. This codes for CASSVGPRRGRTDTQYF.

V is TRBV12-3 or TRBV12-4 and J is TRBJ2-7, with D possibly TRBD2 on 5 matching bases. Trimming pared 4 bases from V and 3 bases from J, leaving 10 bases between. There are 13 residues in the CDR3. This CDR3 reads CASSWTANYEQYF. DNA of the CDR3: TGTGCCAGCAGTTGGACTGCTAACTACGAGCAGTACTTC.

Written as DNA, the CDR3 is TGTGCCAGTAGGACAACACCGGGAAGTGCCACCGGGGAGCTGTTTTTT. Protein product: CASRTTPGSATGELFF. This chain links TRBV19 with TRBJ2-2, with a weak D call TRBD2 (5 bases). The V end lost 6 bases, the J end lost 4 bases, and 18 bases lay between the germline ends. Germline CDR1 LNHDA, CDR2 SQIVND (reference sequence). The CDR3 is 16 amino acids.

J is TRBJ2-7 and V is TRBV10-2; 9 positions agree with TRBD1. The CDR3 extends over 14 amino acids. V lost 6 bases to trimming and J lost 2 bases; unmatched junction nucleotides: 5. Germline V CDR1 and CDR2: WSHSY, SAAADI. The DNA for the CDR3 is TGCGCCAGCAGACAAGGACAGGGGACCTACGAGCAGTACTTC. This codes for CASRQGQGTYEQYF.

The V call is TRBV12-3 or TRBV12-4, the J call TRBJ1-5; D is uncertain. The CDR3 runs 9 residues. The germline V and J ends were trimmed by 10 bases and 9 bases, with 7 bases remaining between them. The CDR3 nucleotides are TGTGCCACGTATCGGCCCCAGCATTTT. This sequence encodes CATYRPQHF.

This chain uses TRBV5-1 with TRBJ2-3; 8 bases agree with TRBD2. The CDR3 covers 16 residues. Germline assignment: CDR1 SGHRS and CDR2 YFSETQ. The junction had 8 bases not matched to a gene; V was cut back by 1 base and J by 4 bases. The CDR3 DNA reads as TGCGCCAGCAGCTTGCAGGGCGGGGGGATCCCAGATACGCAGTATTTT. Amino acid sequence: CASSLQGGGIPDTQYF. Using reference TRBV5-1 and TRBJ2-3 for the parts outside the CDR3, the full variable domain is KAGVTQTPRYLIKTRGQQVTLSCSPISGHRSVSWYQQTPGQGLQFLFEYFSETQRNKGNFPGRFSGRQFSNSRSEMNVSTLELGDSALYLCASSLQGGGIPDTQYFGPGTRLTVL.

The chain employs TRBV28 and TRBJ1-2; 11 nucleotides agree with TRBD1. The CDR3 runs 16 residues. Trimming cost V 1 base and J 4 bases; bases outside gene matches: 5. Germline V CDR1 and CDR2: MDHEN, SYDVKM. CDR3 DNA sequence: TGTGCCAGCAGTTTATCGGGACAGGGGGAGATCTATGGCTACACCTTC. Encoded protein: CASSLSGQGEIYGYTF.